A selection of T cell receptor beta chains follows, all from one sample in a study of identical twins. MiXCR, applied by TCRdb to the 5' RACE reads, yields one record per CDR3 protein. The sample has hundreds of thousands of distinct CDR3 sequences; 20% to 25% are singletons. Another study also made use of these data, one on T cells expressing NK-cell markers.

Sequencing used CD4+ T cells sorted from blood. These receptor sequences come from a woman aged 18-30 years in good health. Both conserved end residues are part of each CDR3. A D gene is named only where the DNA matches it firmly. Size is stated for part of the rows, as once, few or many counts, or as a class when the clone is expanded.

abundance | j_gene | v_gene | len | d_gene | CDR3aa | CDR3nt
few | TRBJ2-1 | TRBV20-1 | 16 | TRBD2 | CSAGKLAVSSYNEQFF | TGCAGTGCTGGGAAACTAGCGGTTAGCTCCTACAATGAGCAGTTCTTC
few | TRBJ1-2 | TRBV25-1 | 14 | TRBD1 | CASSEPGQGGGYTF | TGTGCCAGCAGTGAACCGGGACAGGGTGGTGGCTACACCTTC
- | TRBJ2-7 | TRBV21-1 | 16 | - | CASSKFSTGQTYEQYF | TGTGCCAGCAGCAAATTTTCCACAGGGCAAACCTACGAGCAGTACTTC
few | TRBJ1-1 | TRBV10-3 | 15 | TRBD1 | CAISGTGTGDTEAFF | TGTGCCATCAGTGGGACCGGGACAGGGGACACTGAAGCTTTCTTT
few | TRBJ2-1 | TRBV7-6 | 15 | TRBD2 | CASSELAATYNEQFF | TGTGCCAGCAGCGAACTAGCGGCGACCTACAATGAGCAGTTCTTC
- | TRBJ2-7 | TRBV6-1 | 15 | TRBD2 | CASAYLAGGPHEQYF | TGTGCCAGCGCCTATCTAGCGGGAGGGCCCCACGAGCAGTACTTC
few | TRBJ2-7 | TRBV30 | 12 | - | CAWSATAPEQYF | TGTGCCTGGAGTGCGACAGCGCCCGAGCAGTACTTC
- | TRBJ2-3 | TRBV12-3/TRBV12-4 | 15 | TRBD2 | CASSTSGRFTDTQYF | TGTGCCAGCTCCACTAGCGGGAGATTCACAGATACGCAGTATTTT
- | TRBJ2-6 | TRBV5-1 | 16 | - | CASSGGYSSGANVLTF | TGCGCCAGCAGCGGGGGGTACAGCTCTGGGGCCAACGTCCTGACTTTC
- | TRBJ1-1 | TRBV7-2 | 14 | - | CASSLFGRNTEAFF | TGTGCCAGCAGCTTATTCGGGAGGAACACTGAAGCTTTCTTT
- | TRBJ2-1 | TRBV12-3/TRBV12-4 | 12 | - | CASTRGYNEQFF | TGTGCCAGCACCCGGGGCTACAATGAGCAGTTCTTC
- | TRBJ2-5 | TRBV5-1 | 17 | TRBD1 | CASGPGTGHRNLETQYF | TGCGCCAGCGGTCCCGGGACAGGCCACAGAAATTTAGAGACCCAGTACTTC
few | TRBJ1-2 | TRBV12-3/TRBV12-4 | 13 | TRBD1 | CASSHNRGNGYTF | TGTGCCAGCAGTCATAACAGGGGAAATGGCTACACCTTC
few | TRBJ1-5 | TRBV28 | 15 | - | CASTRALGGNQPQHF | TGTGCCAGCACCCGTGCCCTAGGAGGAAATCAGCCCCAGCATTTT
- | TRBJ2-3 | TRBV9 | 15 | TRBD1 | CASSAQGAFTDTQYF | TGTGCCAGCAGCGCGCAGGGGGCCTTCACAGATACGCAGTATTTT
- | TRBJ2-7 | TRBV5-1 | 15 | - | CASSWGDLSSYEQYF | TGCGCCAGCAGCTGGGGGGACTTGAGCTCCTACGAGCAGTACTTC
many | TRBJ2-7 | TRBV5-1 | 12 | - | CASSLDLYEQYF | TGCGCCAGCAGCTTGGACCTATACGAGCAGTACTTC
few | TRBJ2-7 | TRBV12-3/TRBV12-4 | 14 | - | CASSLWTNSYEQYF | TGTGCCAGCAGCCTTTGGACTAACTCCTACGAGCAGTACTTC
- | TRBJ1-6 | TRBV6-6 | 13 | - | CASADFYNSPLHF | TGTGCCAGCGCCGATTTCTATAATTCACCCCTCCACTTT
few | TRBJ1-3 | TRBV6-1 | 17 | TRBD1 | CASKGTANFHSGNTIYF | TGTGCCAGCAAGGGGACAGCCAACTTTCACTCTGGAAACACCATATATTTT
- | TRBJ2-3 | TRBV19 | 15 | - | CASSPRGAGTDTQYF | TGTGCCAGTAGTCCGCGGGGAGCCGGCACAGATACGCAGTATTTT
many | TRBJ2-7 | TRBV7-2 | 14 | - | CASSLVGGPYEQYF | TGCGCCAGCAGCTTGGTCGGGGGTCCCTACGAGCAGTACTTC